The entry that follows covers one T cell receptor beta chain sequence. Assay: immunoSEQ multiplex PCR; the TCRdb copy retains only in-frame clones and omits some. The sample has 300,000 to 350,000 clones; about 88% are singletons. The source of the sample is a study of blood T cell repertoires in COVID-19. Ages ranged from about 18 to 89 years, with residence in under 25 US areas. Germline V gene lookup returns CDR1 SGHAT and CDR2 FQNNGV. CDR3 length equals 15 residues. V lost 5 bases and J lost 7; bases outside the gene matches: 12. The chain links TRBV11-2 to TRBJ2-7; 9 bases align to TRBD1. The sequence derives from a woman aged 25 to 39 who had recovered from COVID-19. Sequenced input: PBMCs or T cells enriched from blood (not recorded which). The CDR3 DNA reads TGTGCCAGCAGCCCTTGGGACAGGGCGCCGGGGGAGCAGTACTTC. It encodes CASSPWDRAPGEQYF.